This T cell receptor (beta chain) was captured in a study of human T cells and chemical hapten exposure (dated by TCRdb to the early 2020s). Describing the broader study: For sensitization, 2% DPC in acetone was applied to a roughly 2 cm by roughly 2 cm area of upper inner arm skin. Weekly therapeutic DPC doses were additionally applied to the scalp of patients throughout the roughly 24-week study period. Patch tests used Finn chambers with 0.01% DPC on the upper back, scored after 6 days by International Contact Dermatitis Research Group standards. Most of the patients in the cohort were female, and the cohort covered alopecia areata with under or over 50% scalp involvement, alopecia totalis and alopecia universalis. Libraries were pooled for sequencing, and per-sample TCR yields varied mainly because of small differences in library volumes within the pool. This study followed changes in the peripheral blood TCR repertoire in vivo during primary and secondary sensitization of alopecia patients to the hapten diphenylcyclopropenone (DPC). Patient blood was sampled pre-sensitization (week 0) and at 2, 6 and about 24 weeks after DPC sensitization. Nearly 30 alopecia patients provided blood for TCR sequencing at one to four time points (pre-sensitization, 2, 6 and 24 weeks). General conclusions and limits of the study: Repeated subsampling changed both the strength of the expansion versus patch-test correlation and the threshold at which that correlation became significant. The number of PT1 expanded TCRs positively correlated with patch test score, significant at thresholds 8, 16 and 32 but not 4. Because all patients had alopecia, a presumed autoimmune disease, the immune response of the patients might differ from that of healthy individuals. DPC sensitization did not change how many TCRs were above 1 in 1000 frequency, and no evidence was found of alterations in global repertoire structure. Compared with pre-sensitization or healthy control sets, expanded TCRs formed significantly more large CDR3 similarity clusters, which is consistent with antigen-driven responses.

Receptors were amplified or captured by RACE. For sequencing, a NextSeq 500 was employed. Library preparation attached unique molecular identifiers to individual cDNA molecules for quantitative, reproducible TCR counting. From each blood RNA sample, both TCR alpha and TCR beta chains were sequenced. Concerning the study's data processing: The median number of TCRs per sample was 90,000 to 100,000, ranging from 23,224 to 690,600. The Decombinator software suite was used to annotate V, J and CDR3 in the TCR reads. To make PS versus PT1 abundance plots, every sample was subsampled to the same number of TCRs (28,000). TCRs were defined as expanded if absent before sensitization and observed at least eight times at the 2-week time point. TCRdb reprocessing: public reads trimmed at Q25 with fastp, clones called with MiXCR, in-frame beta chains kept. Each entry merges the rows of one CDR3 protein and shows their most common DNA and genes. What appears here as the V and J calls and clone size reflects TCRdb's work, not the paper's. This sample comprises roughly 110,000 distinct CDR3 sequences, approximately 12% of them detected only once. In total, the top ten clones hold around 1.5% of the sample.

Trimming at the junction amounts to 5 bases on V and 4 bases on J, and the germline ends lie 7 bases apart. The CDR3, cysteine through phenylalanine, is 12 amino acids long. Of all the DNA, just the CDR3 is kept, 36 bases in frame from base 1. CDR1 SEHNR and CDR2 FQNEAQ were looked up in the germline V gene (reference sequence). The sample's time point, from its label and the paper: pre-sensitization, week 0. What the treatment or condition label conveys for this sample: therapeutic diphenylcyclopropenone sensitization with weekly scalp DPC. At every patch-test visit, the blood draw took place before the patch test was put on. Eligible patients were aged 18 to 70, diagnosed with alopecia, deemed suitable for DPC therapy, and excluded if pregnant. Unfractionated whole blood was collected in Tempus Blood RNA tubes, and total RNA was extracted from that blood. Points on this clonotype: There is no known antigen for this receptor. Base qualities were left out, and no much larger clone turns up one base away.

This TCR came from a woman aged 50 to 65 with alopecia areata. Some clones in this sample may be carry-over from other donors' samples. The sample consisted of whole blood, taken in connection with sensitization to the hapten diphenylcyclopropenone (DPC). The chain employs TRBV7-9 and TRBJ2-3; the D gene cannot be resolved reliably. The encoded CDR3 is CASSLTSDTQYF. The sequenced DNA: TGTGCCAGCAGCCTAACGTCAGATACGCAGTATTTT.